The 8 T cell receptor beta chains below come from one sample, sequenced in a study of cytomegalovirus exposure and HLA in healthy donors. PCR employed 60 Vbeta and 13 Jbeta primers. Generated by immunoSEQ multiplex PCR, the TCRdb table keeps only in-frame clones and is missing some. This sample's table reports about 48,000 clones. The specimen was PBMCs. The receptors here all came from a woman aged 40 to 50 in good health and CMV-seronegative.

The chain joins TRBV7-9 to TRBJ2-3; D is perhaps TRBD2 (5 bases). Germline CDR1 SEHNR, CDR2 FQNEAQ (reference sequence). The CDR3 is 12 amino acids. The V and J ends lost 6 bases and 5 bases respectively, with 9 bases between them. CDR3 nucleotide sequence: TGTGCCAGCAGTCCGGCGGGAGATACGCAGTATTTT. Protein sequence: CASSPAGDTQYF.

Of note for this clone: At one of its ends the junction is not consistent with the germline gene, which may arise from a read error. The genes are TRBV9 and TRBJ2-3; a weak D match, TRBD2 (5 bases). Germline loops: CDR1 SGDLS, CDR2 YYNGEE. The CDR3 is 11 amino acids. The CDR3 nucleotides are TGTGCCAGCAGCGTAGCCTGCGACGGGGATTTT. Its protein is CASSVACDGDF.

V and J are TRBV4-3 and TRBJ2-1; 8 bases align to TRBD2. Trimming at V came to 0 bases and at J to 10 bases, leaving 8 bases not matched to a gene. Germline CDR1 reads LGHNA; CDR2 reads YSLEER. This CDR3 is 15 amino acids long. The CDR3 DNA reads TGCGCCAGCAGCCAAGATGTGGCGGGGGGAAGAGAGCAGTTCTTC. This encodes CASSQDVAGGREQFF.

The genes are TRBV7-2 and TRBJ1-2; no clear D. The germline V gene has CDR1 SGHTA and CDR2 FQGNSA. This CDR3 contains 14 residues. Trimming removed 1 base from V and 4 bases from J, with 10 bases in between. CDR3 protein: CASSLGPQSYGYTF. CDR3 DNA sequence: TGTGCCAGCAGCTTAGGGCCACAGTCCTATGGCTACACCTTC.

This chain links TRBV6-6 with TRBJ1-1; D not resolved. From germline, CDR1 is MNHNY and CDR2 SVGAGI (reference sequence). Trimming removed 6 bases at V and 4 bases at J, with 15 bases between. The CDR3 length is 14 residues. The CDR3 nucleotides read TGTGCCAGCAGCCTGGGTTTTAGCGGCACTGAAGCTTTCTTT. This encodes CASSLGFSGTEAFF.

V gene TRBV7-9 combines with J gene TRBJ2-1; perhaps TRBD2 as D (6 bases). Germline V CDR1 and CDR2: SEHNR, FQNEAQ (reference sequence). Trimming took 1 base from V and 0 from J, leaving 13 bases between them. The CDR3 runs 17 residues. The CDR3 DNA reads TGTGCCAGCAGCTTAGGGTTGGGAGGAAGCTCCTACAATGAGCAGTTCTTC. This sequence encodes CASSLGLGGSSYNEQFF.

The chain links TRBV5-1 to TRBJ2-7; 7 nucleotides align to TRBD2. The CDR3 is 15 residues long. The ends lost 4 bases at V and 2 bases at J; junction bases unmatched: 9. Germline lookup yields CDR1 SGHRS and CDR2 YFSETQ. DNA for the CDR3: TGCGCCAGCAGCACCCGGCCAGCGGGGACCTACGAGCAGTACTTC. This encodes CASSTRPAGTYEQYF.

The chain employs TRBV18 and TRBJ2-3; TRBD1 aligns across 10 bases. Looked up from germline, CDR1 is KGHSH and CDR2 is LQKENI. The J segment lost 6 bases and the V segment lost 0 bases, leaving 3 bases of the junction unmatched. There are 15 residues in the CDR3. Here the CDR3 DNA reads TGTGCCAGCTCACCACCGGGACAGGGGTTCGATACGCAGTATTTT. It codes for CASSPPGQGFDTQYF.